This entry lists 27 T cell receptor beta chains sequenced from one sample in a study of T cell responses to AZD1222 COVID-19 vaccine. Using immunoSEQ multiplex PCR, the repertoire was profiled, and TCRdb retains in-frame clones only, with some absent. The sample carries about 130,000 clones, roughly nine tenths recorded once. Sample: peripheral blood, taken 28 days after the second AZD1222 dose. These receptors originate from an adult who received the AZD1222 COVID-19 vaccine.

This chain links TRBV19 with TRBJ1-3; 10 bases agree with TRBD1. The CDR3 consists of 15 residues. Germline CDR1 reads LNHDA; CDR2 reads SQIVND (reference sequence). The V and J ends lost 4 bases and 8 bases, in that order; junction bases with no gene match: 8. CDR3 DNA sequence: TGTGCCAGTAGTACCCGGGACAGGGGAGGAGACACCATATATTTT. Its translation is CASSTRDRGGDTIYF.

The chain recombines TRBV5-1 with TRBJ2-5; maybe TRBD2 (5 bases). The CDR3 contains 12 residues. CDR1 and CDR2 from the germline V gene are SGHRS and YFSETQ. With 7 bases removed from V and 1 base from J, the gap between germline ends came to 8 bases. The CDR3: CASSDFQETQYF. The CDR3 coding sequence is TGCGCCAGCTCGGACTTCCAAGAGACCCAGTACTTC. Supplemented by reference TRBV5-1 and TRBJ2-5, the full variable domain reads KAGVTQTPRYLIKTRGQQVTLSCSPISGHRSVSWYQQTPGQGLQFLFEYFSETQRNKGNFPGRFSGRQFSNSRSEMNVSTLELGDSALYLCASSDFQETQYFGPGTRLLVL.

The genes are TRBV5-1 and TRBJ1-4; D is uncertain. With 0 bases removed from V and 8 bases from J, the gap between germline ends came to 14 bases. Germline values: CDR1 SGHRS, CDR2 YFSETQ. The CDR3 sequence is 15 residues long. CDR3 nucleotide sequence: TGCGCCAGCAGCTTGGGGGGTCCCCGATTGGAAAAACTGTTTTTT. Its translation: CASSLGGPRLEKLFF.

The V call is TRBV6-5, the J call TRBJ2-6; D is uncertain. CDR3 size: 14 residues. Germline V lookup: CDR1 MNHEY, CDR2 SVGAGI. Trimming pared 7 bases from V and 0 bases from J, leaving 7 bases between. CDR3 loop: CASTYDSGANVLTF. CDR3 coding DNA: TGTGCCAGCACATACGACTCTGGGGCCAACGTCCTGACTTTC.

The chain is built from TRBV5-1 and TRBJ1-4, with TRBD1 as a possible D gene (5 bases). The CDR3 covers 13 residues. V gave up 0 bases and J gave up 6 bases, with 6 bases separating them. Per the germline V gene, CDR1 is SGHRS and CDR2 is YFSETQ. The DNA for the CDR3 is TGCGCCAGCAGCTTGGAGGGGTATGAAAAACTGTTTTTT. This gives the protein CASSLEGYEKLFF.

The rearrangement links TRBV3-1 (or the pseudogene TRBV3-2) to TRBJ1-2; D uncertain. Germline V lookup: CDR1 LGHDT, CDR2 YNNKEL (reference sequence). V lost 1 base and J 8 bases, leaving 14 bases between the germline ends. The CDR3 covers 14 residues. DNA for the CDR3: TGTGCCAGCAGCCAAGGCTGGGAGATGGTCGGCTACACCTTC. Its protein is CASSQGWEMVGYTF.

This chain uses TRBV14 with TRBJ2-3; weak D call: TRBD1 (6 bases). V was shortened by 0 bases and J by 10 bases, with 14 bases between the two germline ends. This CDR3 spans 14 amino acids. The germline V gene has CDR1 SGHDN and CDR2 FVKESK. In nucleotides, the CDR3 is TGTGCCAGCAGCCAAGATACTCTTTCAGGGGCGCAGTATTTT. Residues: CASSQDTLSGAQYF.

This chain joins TRBV18 and TRBJ1-4; D unclear. Germline lookup yields CDR1 KGHSH and CDR2 LQKENI. V was trimmed by 6 bases and J by 0 bases, leaving 17 bases between them. There are 17 residues in the CDR3. CDR3 region: CASSPGILGTTNEKLFF. CDR3 DNA: TGTGCCAGCTCGCCTGGGATACTAGGTACAACTAATGAAAAACTGTTTTTT. Based on the CDR3 plus reference TRBV18 and TRBJ1-4, the full variable domain is NAGVMQNPRHLVRRRGQEARLRCSPMKGHSHVYWYRQLPEEGLKFMVYLQKENIIDESGMPKERFSAEFPKEGPSILRIQQVVRGDSAAYFCASSPGILGTTNEKLFFGSGTQLSVL.

On this clone: This sample also contains other DNA sequences that code for the same CDR3. The DNA for the CDR3 is TGTGCCAGCAGTTACTCGGACTCACCCCTCCACTTT. This codes for CASSYSDSPLHF. The chain has TRBV6-5 and TRBJ1-6; D remains unclear. CDR1 is MNHEY, CDR2 SVGAGI, per germline. Trimming shortened V by 0 bases and J by 10 bases, and 4 bases separated the two germline ends. The CDR3 runs 12 residues.

The V gene is TRBV18, the J gene TRBJ1-1; TRBD1 aligns across 7 bases. V shed 3 bases, J shed 1 base, and the junction held 2 bases outside the gene matches. This CDR3 contains 14 residues. CDR1 and CDR2 from the germline V gene are KGHSH and LQKENI. The CDR3 protein is CASSPGTENTEAFF. The CDR3 region has the DNA TGTGCCAGCTCACCCGGGACAGAGAACACTGAAGCTTTCTTT.

The V gene is TRBV29-1, the J gene TRBJ2-1, with D uncertain. The length of the CDR3 is 14 residues. In germline, CDR1 is SQVTM, CDR2 ANQGSEA. Trimming left V 4 bases short and J 0 bases short, with 10 bases between. This CDR3 reads CSVGEVGSYNEQFF. Here the CDR3 DNA reads TGCAGCGTTGGTGAGGTGGGCTCCTACAATGAGCAGTTCTTC.

This clone was detected only a few times. V gene TRBV5-4 combines with J gene TRBJ2-5; D is undetermined. The germline V and J ends were trimmed by 4 bases and 5 bases, with 12 bases remaining between them. The CDR3 covers 13 residues. Germline values: CDR1 SGHNT, CDR2 YYREEE (reference sequence). CDR3 sequence: CASSRSKDETQYF. Here the CDR3 DNA reads TGTGCCAGCAGCCGAAGTAAGGATGAGACCCAGTACTTC.

The chain uses TRBV10-1 and TRBJ1-6, with D tentatively TRBD1 (6 bases). The CDR3 covers 13 residues. Trimming took 9 bases from V and 7 from J, leaving 13 bases between them. The germline CDR1 and CDR2 sequences are WNHNN and SYGVQD (reference sequence). CDR3 nucleotides: TGCGCCAGTTCGACAGGTCTAAATTCACCCCTCCACTTT. It yields the protein CASSTGLNSPLHF.

This clone has only a few counts. The rearrangement links TRBV4-1 to TRBJ2-2, with a possible D match to TRBD2 (6 bases). V was shortened by 3 bases and J by 1 base, with 12 bases between the two germline ends. CDR3 length equals 16 residues. In germline, CDR1 is MGHRA, CDR2 YSYEKL. The CDR3 here is CASSHPWRGNTGELFF. The CDR3, as DNA: TGCGCCAGCAGCCACCCTTGGAGGGGGAACACCGGGGAGCTGTTTTTT.

The chain carries TRBV7-2 and TRBJ1-1; possible D gene TRBD1, 5 bases. The CDR3 is made up of 14 amino acids. The germline V and J ends were trimmed by 3 bases and 3 bases, with 11 bases remaining between them. In germline, CDR1 is SGHTA, CDR2 FQGNSA. Here the CDR3 DNA reads TGTGCCAGCAGCTTGAATCGGGGGTACACTGAAGCTTTCTTT. Translated, it gives CASSLNRGYTEAFF.

V gene TRBV11-3 combines with J gene TRBJ1-1; 9 positions agree with TRBD1. Germline CDR1 reads SGHNT; CDR2 reads YENEEA. There are 16 residues in the CDR3. V was clipped by 4 bases and J by 1 base; unmatched bases: 7. The DNA of the CDR3 is TGTGCCAGCAGCTCAAGGACAGGGGCAGGGAACACTGAAGCTTTCTTT. Protein sequence: CASSSRTGAGNTEAFF.

The rearrangement links TRBV15 to TRBJ1-2, with D perhaps matching TRBD1 (6 bases). V lost 5 bases and J 6 bases, leaving 19 bases between the germline ends. Germline V lookup: CDR1 LNHNV, CDR2 YYDKDF (reference sequence). This CDR3 has 15 amino acids. The CDR3 here is CATSGGLGRNHGYTF. In DNA form, the CDR3 reads TGTGCCACCAGCGGGGGCCTAGGGAGGAACCATGGCTACACCTTC.

The genes are TRBV5-1 and TRBJ2-4; D is perhaps TRBD1 or TRBD2 (5 bases each). The CDR3 totals 17 residues. CDR1 and CDR2 from the germline V gene are SGHRS and YFSETQ. Deletions cut 4 bases from V and 0 bases from J, with 17 bases between. For the CDR3, the DNA is TGCGCCAGCAGCCTGGAACCGGGGCCCCTAGCCAAAAACATTCAGTACTTC. It encodes CASSLEPGPLAKNIQYF. The whole variable domain, filled in from reference TRBV5-1 and TRBJ2-4, reads KAGVTQTPRYLIKTRGQQVTLSCSPISGHRSVSWYQQTPGQGLQFLFEYFSETQRNKGNFPGRFSGRQFSNSRSEMNVSTLELGDSALYLCASSLEPGPLAKNIQYFGAGTRLSVL.

The rearrangement joins TRBV7-8 to TRBJ1-6; D not resolved. CDR3 size: 15 residues. In germline, CDR1 is SGHVS, CDR2 FQNEAQ. The V end was cut by 0 bases, the J end by 7 bases, with 10 bases between. The DNA for the CDR3 is TGTGCCAGCAGCTTAGCAGCCAGTCCCAATTCACCCCTCCACTTT. It specifies CASSLAASPNSPLHF.

V usage is TRBV19 and J usage is TRBJ1-1, with a weak D call TRBD1 (5 bases). CDR3 length: 13 amino acids. Germline V gene lookup returns CDR1 LNHDA and CDR2 SQIVND (reference sequence). V lost 5 bases and J lost 3, with 10 bases in between. For the CDR3, the DNA is TGTGCCAGTAGTCTCACAGGTGACACTGAAGCTTTCTTT. This translates into CASSLTGDTEAFF.

The chain carries TRBV4-1 and TRBJ2-5; 8 nucleotides align to TRBD2. Germline CDR1 and CDR2: MGHRA and YSYEKL. The CDR3 loop spans 14 amino acids. The trim removed 1 base at V and 5 bases at J, leaving 3 bases unmatched. The CDR3 here is CASSQAGGPETQYF. DNA of the CDR3: TGCGCCAGCAGCCAAGCGGGGGGGCCGGAGACCCAGTACTTC.

The chain employs TRBV7-6 and TRBJ1-2, with 7 bases matching TRBD1. V shed 1 base, J shed 6 bases, and the junction held 17 bases outside the gene matches. Germline CDR1 reads SGHVS; CDR2 reads FNYEAQ. The CDR3 is 18 residues long. DNA for the CDR3: TGTGCCAGCAGCTTAGTAATCGGGGCAGGGGGAGATGAAAATGGCTACACCTTC. As protein: CASSLVIGAGGDENGYTF.

V usage is TRBV10-3 and J usage is TRBJ1-2; no clear D gene. Deletions cut 0 bases from V and 4 bases from J, with 9 bases between. The CDR3 is 14 amino acids. The germline CDR1 and CDR2 sequences are ENHRY and SYGVKD. The CDR3 spells CAISESSQTYGYTF. The CDR3 DNA follows: TGTGCCATCAGTGAGTCGAGCCAGACCTATGGCTACACCTTC.

This chain uses TRBV4-2 with TRBJ2-1, with a possible D match to TRBD2 (6 bases). Germline values: CDR1 LGHNA, CDR2 YNFKEQ. The CDR3 has 13 amino acids. Deletions cut 4 bases from V and 9 bases from J, with 13 bases between. The CDR3 DNA sequence: TGTGCCAGCAGCCGCGGGACCTCTGTTGAGCAGTTCTTC. Translating it yields CASSRGTSVEQFF.

This clone was counted between two and nine times. The chain recombines TRBV2 with TRBJ1-2, with D possibly matching TRBD1 (6 bases). V gave up 10 bases and J gave up 0 bases, with 12 bases separating them. The CDR3 loop spans 13 amino acids. The germline V gene has CDR1 SNHLY and CDR2 FYNNEI. CDR3 nucleotide sequence: TGTGCCACCATTTACAGGGCTAACTATGGCTACACCTTC. Encoded protein: CATIYRANYGYTF.

This chain uses TRBV10-3 with TRBJ2-2; 10 nucleotides align to TRBD1. This CDR3 has 16 amino acids. V was clipped by 6 bases and J by 6 bases; unmatched bases: 10. In germline, CDR1 is ENHRY, CDR2 SYGVKD. This chain's CDR3 is CAIRPGQGSIPGELFF. CDR3 nucleotide sequence: TGTGCCATCAGGCCGGGACAGGGGAGTATTCCCGGGGAGCTGTTTTTT.

V and J are TRBV3-1 (or the pseudogene TRBV3-2) and TRBJ2-7; unclear D gene. V was cut by 1 base and J by 4 bases, with 14 bases left in between. Germline CDR1 is LGHDT and CDR2 is YNNKEL (reference sequence). This CDR3 comprises 15 residues. CDR3 nucleotides: TGTGCCAGCAGCCAAGGGCCTTCCTTCTCGTACGAGCAGTACTTC. Encoded protein: CASSQGPSFSYEQYF.